This TCR beta chain emerged from a study of blood T cells in healthy people across ages. Each donor was a healthy Caucasian individual from Russia, aged 6 to 90. This CDR3 comprises 12 residues. The V gene lost 7 bases and the J gene lost 8 bases, with 13 bases spanning the gap. Germline V gene lookup returns CDR1 SNHLY and CDR2 FYNNEI. It was with a sample-barcoded 5' primer and a J-beta primer mix that a second PCR of roughly 7 to 11 cycles was run. TCRdb independently ran MiXCR on the 5' RACE reads; one entry per CDR3 protein. In the table there are more than 1 million distinct CDR3 sequences, under 55% of which are singletons. There are a few counts of this clonotype.

The clonotype comes from a woman aged 60 to 75 in good health. Sequenced sample: blood. The chain joins TRBV2 to TRBJ2-3; D is undetermined. The CDR3 sequence: CASNDLYATQYF. The DNA for the CDR3 is TGTGCCAGCAATGATCTCTACGCTACGCAGTATTTT.